Below, 22 T cell receptor beta chains from the same sample are listed, as sequenced in a study of blood T cell repertoires in COVID-19. The repertoire was sequenced with immunoSEQ multiplex PCR; TCRdb's copy has only in-frame clones and lacks some. The data hold 200,000 to 250,000 clones, with 86% observed a single time. Sequenced material: PBMCs or T cells enriched from blood (not recorded which). These receptors came from a woman between 40 and 55 years old with acute COVID-19.

J is TRBJ1-5 and V is TRBV7-8; weak D call: TRBD1 (6 bases). V lost 1 base and J lost 1, with 8 bases in between. This CDR3 is 15 amino acids long. CDR1 SGHVS and CDR2 FQNEAQ come from the germline V gene. The CDR3 protein is CASSLGGGSNQPQHF. CDR3 sequence (DNA): TGTGCCAGCAGCTTAGGAGGGGGAAGCAATCAGCCCCAGCATTTT. Combining the CDR3 with reference TRBV7-8 and TRBJ1-5 gives the whole variable domain GAGVSQSPRYKVAKRGQDVALRCDPISGHVSLFWYQQALGQGPEFLTYFQNEAQLDKSGLPSDRFFAERPEGSVSTLKIQRTQQEDSAVYLCASSLGGGSNQPQHFGDGTRLSIL.

J is TRBJ2-7 and V is TRBV7-9; perhaps TRBD1 as D (6 bases). This CDR3 contains 12 residues. The ends were cut back, 2 bases at V and 7 bases at J, with 9 bases in the middle. Germline lookup yields CDR1 SEHNR and CDR2 FQNEAQ (reference sequence). In DNA, the CDR3 is TGTGCCAGCAGCTTAAGAGGGGGAGAGCAGTACTTC. This encodes CASSLRGGEQYF.

The chain employs TRBV2 and TRBJ2-3, with D tentatively TRBD2 (5 bases). Trimming took 3 bases from V and 4 from J, leaving 14 bases between them. CDR3 size: 15 residues. The germline V gene encodes CDR1 SNHLY and CDR2 FYNNEI. The CDR3: CASSELARSPDTQYF. As DNA, the CDR3 is TGTGCCAGCAGTGAGCTAGCCCGGTCCCCAGATACGCAGTATTTT.

The chain combines TRBV24-1 with TRBJ1-2, with 7 bases that match TRBD1. Germline V gives CDR1 KGHDR, CDR2 SFDVKD. The CDR3 totals 14 residues. V was clipped by 3 bases and J by 8 bases; unmatched bases: 8. The CDR3 DNA reads TGTGCCACCAGTGATCCGGGACAGACCCCAGGCTACACCTTC. Amino acids: CATSDPGQTPGYTF.

The rearrangement uses TRBV27 and TRBJ2-6; TRBD2 might be the D (5 bases). In germline, CDR1 is MNHEY, CDR2 SMNVEV (reference sequence). The ends were cut back, 5 bases at V and 1 base at J, with 9 bases in the middle. There are 15 residues in the CDR3. The CDR3: CASSRGVSGANVLTF. For the CDR3, the DNA is TGTGCCAGCAGTCGGGGAGTGTCTGGGGCCAACGTCCTGACTTTC.

This clone occurred a few times. The chain employs TRBV9 and TRBJ1-2; 10 nucleotides match TRBD1. The V gene's germline CDR1 is SGDLS and CDR2 YYNGEE. V dropped 4 bases and J dropped 1; count of bases not matched to a gene: 1. The CDR3 contains 14 residues. As DNA, the CDR3 is TGTGCCAGCAGCCGGGACAGGGGTAACTATGGCTACACCTTC. Translated, it gives CASSRDRGNYGYTF.

The chain's CDR3 is CASRRNTEAFF. In DNA, the CDR3 is TGTGCCAGTAGGCGGAACACTGAAGCTTTCTTT. This sequence joins TRBV19 and TRBJ1-1; D not resolved. V dropped 6 bases and J dropped 1 base, with 3 bases sitting between them. This CDR3 has 11 residues. The V gene's germline CDR1 is LNHDA and CDR2 SQIVND (reference sequence). Looking up the rest from reference TRBV19 and TRBJ1-1 gives the full variable domain: DGGITQSPKYLFRKEGQNVTLSCEQNLNHDAMYWYRQDPGQGLRLIYYSQIVNDFQKGDIAEGYSVSREKKESFPLTVTSAQKNPTAFYLCASRRNTEAFFGQGTRLTVV.

The genes are TRBV7-9 and TRBJ1-2; the match to TRBD1 covers 11 bases. Trimming at V came to 4 bases and at J to 5 bases, leaving 9 bases not matched to a gene. This CDR3 contains 16 residues. Germline CDR1 reads SEHNR; CDR2 reads FQNEAQ (reference sequence). The CDR3 DNA reads as TGTGCCAGCAGCTCCATGAGGACAGGGGGCGAGTATGGCTACACCTTC. Translated: CASSSMRTGGEYGYTF.

The J gene is TRBJ1-2, the V gene TRBV7-8, with a weak D call TRBD1 (6 bases). The CDR3 is made up of 14 amino acids. The germline V and J ends were trimmed by 5 bases and 4 bases, with 14 bases remaining between them. In germline, CDR1 is SGHVS, CDR2 FQNEAQ. The CDR3 here is CASSPGTGFYGYTF. Written as DNA, the CDR3 is TGTGCCAGCAGCCCCGGAACAGGGTTCTATGGCTACACCTTC.

This sequence joins TRBV28 and TRBJ2-2; D possibly corresponds to TRBD1 (5 bases). V was shortened by 7 bases and J by 6 bases, with 9 bases between the two germline ends. The germline V gene has CDR1 MDHEN and CDR2 SYDVKM. The CDR3 length is 12 residues. The CDR3 loop reads CASTLGAGELFF. In DNA, the CDR3 is TGTGCCAGCACCTTAGGGGCCGGGGAGCTGTTTTTT.

The V and J genes are TRBV5-1 and TRBJ1-2, with 7 bases that match TRBD1. Germline values: CDR1 SGHRS, CDR2 YFSETQ. The CDR3 extends over 13 amino acids. V shed 4 bases, J shed 4 bases, and the junction held 4 bases outside the gene matches. The CDR3 nucleotides read TGCGCCAGCAGCGCGGGACAGCTCTATGGCTACACCTTC. Protein: CASSAGQLYGYTF.

The rearrangement uses TRBV7-2 and TRBJ1-2, with 9 bases matching TRBD1. The ends lost 4 bases at V and 4 bases at J; junction bases unmatched: 10. From germline, CDR1 is SGHTA and CDR2 FQGNSA. The CDR3 is 16 residues long. CDR3 loop: CASSSVGQGGVYGYTF. Here the CDR3 DNA reads TGTGCCAGCAGCTCTGTGGGACAGGGCGGAGTCTATGGCTACACCTTC.

The rearrangement joins TRBV18 to TRBJ2-7; 7 bases align to TRBD1. Trimming at V came to 2 bases and at J to 7 bases, leaving 8 bases not matched to a gene. CDR1 is KGHSH and CDR2 is LQKENI in the germline V gene. The CDR3 totals 14 residues. The CDR3 protein is CASSPSSTGLEQYF. The CDR3 DNA sequence: TGTGCCAGCTCACCATCGTCGACAGGGTTAGAGCAGTACTTC.

The V call is TRBV5-1, the J call TRBJ1-3, with 10 nucleotides matching TRBD1. V shed 3 bases and J 3 bases; nucleotides not matched to a gene: 6. CDR1 SGHRS and CDR2 YFSETQ come from the germline V gene. The CDR3 contains 16 residues. This CDR3 is CASSWGQGSIGNTIYF. For the CDR3, the DNA is TGCGCCAGCAGCTGGGGACAGGGGTCGATTGGAAACACCATATATTTT.

This sequence joins TRBV7-2 and TRBJ2-7; D not certain. The CDR3 has 14 residues. CDR1 is SGHTA and CDR2 is FQGNSA in the germline V gene. V lost 6 bases, J lost 6 bases, and 18 bases lay in between. CDR3 amino acids: CASSTLSRVSEQYF. DNA for the CDR3: TGTGCCAGCAGTACCTTGTCAAGAGTTAGCGAGCAGTACTTC.

This clone was detected a few times. The rearrangement joins TRBV10-3 to TRBJ1-4; D remains ambiguous. Germline V lookup: CDR1 ENHRY, CDR2 SYGVKD. The CDR3 is made up of 13 amino acids. Trimming stripped 6 bases from V and 8 bases from J, with 13 bases between. The CDR3 DNA reads as TGTGCCATCAGGGCCCAGGAGGAGGAAAAACTGTTTTTT. Translation: CAIRAQEEEKLFF.

This chain joins TRBV6-6 and TRBJ1-2; D might be TRBD1 (5 bases). Trimming cost V 4 bases and J 4 bases, with 10 bases left between them. The CDR3 spans 13 residues. Germline V gene lookup returns CDR1 MNHNY and CDR2 SVGAGI (reference sequence). The chain's CDR3 is CASSSTESYGYTF. The CDR3 nucleotides are TGTGCCAGCAGTTCGACAGAGAGCTATGGCTACACCTTC.

The V call is TRBV18, the J call TRBJ2-2; the match to TRBD1 covers 7 bases. V lost 2 bases to trimming and J lost 0 bases; unmatched junction nucleotides: 6. Per the germline V gene, CDR1 is KGHSH and CDR2 is LQKENI. The CDR3 sequence is 17 residues long. The CDR3 coding sequence is TGTGCCAGCTCACCATTAGGACAGGTGACGAACACCGGGGAGCTGTTTTTT. Protein product: CASSPLGQVTNTGELFF.

The V and J genes are TRBV7-3 and TRBJ2-1; the match to TRBD2 covers 12 bases. Unmatched junction bases numbered 10, after V lost 5 bases and J lost 8 bases. Germline CDR1 is SGHTA and CDR2 is FQGTGA. CDR3 length: 16 amino acids. The CDR3 DNA follows: TGTGCCAGCAGCCCGGGACTAGCGGGCGGACGGGATGAGCAGTTCTTC. Residues: CASSPGLAGGRDEQFF. Full variable domain (remainder filled in from reference TRBV7-3 and TRBJ2-1): GAGVSQTPSNKVTEKGKYVELRCDPISGHTALYWYRQSLGQGPEFLIYFQGTGAADDSGLPNDRFFAVRPEGSVSTLKIQRTERGDSAVYLCASSPGLAGGRDEQFFGPGTRLTVL.

The chain's CDR3 is CASSEGQGGKEGYTF. DNA of the CDR3: TGTGCCAGCAGTGAAGGACAGGGGGGAAAGGAAGGCTACACCTTC. The genes are TRBV2 and TRBJ1-2, with 9 bases fitting TRBD1. CDR1 is SNHLY and CDR2 is FYNNEI in the germline V gene. The J segment lost 8 bases and the V segment lost 1 base, leaving 8 bases of the junction unmatched. This CDR3 is 15 amino acids long.

This chain uses TRBV7-9 with TRBJ2-3, with 13 bases lining up with TRBD2. Germline values: CDR1 SEHNR, CDR2 FQNEAQ (reference sequence). The CDR3 loop spans 14 amino acids. J was trimmed by 0 bases and V by 10 bases; bases with no gene match: 1. The CDR3 protein is CATLAGGSTDTQYF. Written as DNA, the CDR3 is TGTGCCACACTAGCGGGGGGGAGCACAGATACGCAGTATTTT.

The chain has TRBV27 and TRBJ1-1; 7 bases align to TRBD1. Germline lookup yields CDR1 MNHEY and CDR2 SMNVEV (reference sequence). The CDR3 covers 14 residues. V lost 4 bases to trimming and J lost 4 bases; unmatched junction nucleotides: 6. The CDR3 sequence: CASSSTGFSTEAFF. CDR3 DNA sequence: TGTGCCAGCAGTTCGACAGGGTTTAGCACTGAAGCTTTCTTT.